The T cell receptor (beta chain) under discussion was sequenced for a study of cytomegalovirus exposure and HLA in healthy donors. Study observations and caveats: In an earlier analysis, most TCR beta V segments were productive about 87% or about 30% of the time.

Worth noting for this clone: The antigen remains undetermined.

J gave up 4 bases and V 0 bases, and 8 bases lay outside the gene matches. CDR1 GTSNPN and CDR2 SVGIG come from the germline V gene (reference sequence). This CDR3 contains 17 residues. PCR employed 60 Vbeta and 13 Jbeta primers. TCRdb's table, derived via immunoSEQ multiplex PCR, lists solely in-frame clones and lacks some. In the table there are 130,000 to 150,000 clones, about 76% of which are singletons. The chain is built from TRBV30 and TRBJ1-4; 10 bases are shared with TRBD1. Sequencing was performed on PBMCs. This sequence originates from a man younger than 35 in good health and CMV-seronegative. The CDR3 spells CAWSVGDRGISNEKLFF. The CDR3 DNA is TGTGCCTGGAGTGTAGGGGACAGGGGCATAAGTAATGAAAAACTGTTTTTT.